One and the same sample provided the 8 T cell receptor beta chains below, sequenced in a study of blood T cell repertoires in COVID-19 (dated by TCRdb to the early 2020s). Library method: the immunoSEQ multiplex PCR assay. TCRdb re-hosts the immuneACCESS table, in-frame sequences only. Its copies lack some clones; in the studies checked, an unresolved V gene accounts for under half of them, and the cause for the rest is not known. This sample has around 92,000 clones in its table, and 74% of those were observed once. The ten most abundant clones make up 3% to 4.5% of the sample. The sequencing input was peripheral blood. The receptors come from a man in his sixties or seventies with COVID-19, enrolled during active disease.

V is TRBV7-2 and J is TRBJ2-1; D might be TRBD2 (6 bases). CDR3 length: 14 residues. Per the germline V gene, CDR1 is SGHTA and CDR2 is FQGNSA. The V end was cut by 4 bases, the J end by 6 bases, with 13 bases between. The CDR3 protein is CASSSGSGPNEQFF. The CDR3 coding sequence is TGTGCCAGCAGCTCTGGCAGCGGGCCCAATGAGCAGTTCTTC.

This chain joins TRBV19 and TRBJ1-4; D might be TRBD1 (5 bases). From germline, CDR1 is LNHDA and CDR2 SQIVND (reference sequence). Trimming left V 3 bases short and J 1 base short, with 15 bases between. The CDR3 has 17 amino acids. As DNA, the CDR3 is TGTGCCAGTAGTATTAGGGGCAGTTTCGGAACTAATGAAAAACTGTTTTTT. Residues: CASSIRGSFGTNEKLFF.

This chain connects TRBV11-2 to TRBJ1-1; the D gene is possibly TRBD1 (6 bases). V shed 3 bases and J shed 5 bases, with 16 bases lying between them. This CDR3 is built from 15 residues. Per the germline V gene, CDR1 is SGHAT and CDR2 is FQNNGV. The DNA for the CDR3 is TGTGCCAGCAGCTTTATGATCGGGCAGGGGACTGAAGCTTTCTTT. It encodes CASSFMIGQGTEAFF.

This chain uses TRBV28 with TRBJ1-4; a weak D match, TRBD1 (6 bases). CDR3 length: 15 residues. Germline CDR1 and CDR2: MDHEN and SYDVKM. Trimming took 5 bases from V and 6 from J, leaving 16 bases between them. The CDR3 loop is CASSTGGGADEKLFF. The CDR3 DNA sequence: TGTGCCAGCAGTACCGGGGGGGGCGCTGATGAAAAACTGTTTTTT. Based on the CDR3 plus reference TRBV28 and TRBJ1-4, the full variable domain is DVKVTQSSRYLVKRTGEKVFLECVQDMDHENMFWYRQDPGLGLRLIYFSYDVKMKEKGDIPEGYSVSREKKERFSLILESASTNQTSMYLCASSTGGGADEKLFFGSGTQLSVL.

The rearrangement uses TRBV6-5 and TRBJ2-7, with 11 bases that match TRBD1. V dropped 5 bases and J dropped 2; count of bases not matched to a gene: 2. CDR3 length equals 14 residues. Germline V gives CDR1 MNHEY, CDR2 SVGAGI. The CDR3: CASSRTGGAYEQYF. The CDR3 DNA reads TGTGCCAGCAGTAGGACAGGGGGCGCCTACGAGCAGTACTTC.

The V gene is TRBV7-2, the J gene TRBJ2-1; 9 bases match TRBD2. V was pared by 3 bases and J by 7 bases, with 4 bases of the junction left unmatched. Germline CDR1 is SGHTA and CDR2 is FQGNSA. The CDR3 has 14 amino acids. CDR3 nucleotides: TGTGCCAGCAGCTTTCTAGCGGGGACGAATGAGCAGTTCTTC. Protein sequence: CASSFLAGTNEQFF.

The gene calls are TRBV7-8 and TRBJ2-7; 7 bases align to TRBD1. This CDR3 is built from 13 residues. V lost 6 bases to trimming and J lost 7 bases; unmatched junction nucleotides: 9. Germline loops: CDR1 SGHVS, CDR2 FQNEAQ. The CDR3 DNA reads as TGTGCCAGCAGGCCCGCAGGGGGTGGGGAGCAGTACTTC. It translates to CASRPAGGGEQYF. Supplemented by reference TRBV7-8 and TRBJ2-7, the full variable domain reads GAGVSQSPRYKVAKRGQDVALRCDPISGHVSLFWYQQALGQGPEFLTYFQNEAQLDKSGLPSDRFFAERPEGSVSTLKIQRTQQEDSAVYLCASRPAGGGEQYFGPGTRLTVT.

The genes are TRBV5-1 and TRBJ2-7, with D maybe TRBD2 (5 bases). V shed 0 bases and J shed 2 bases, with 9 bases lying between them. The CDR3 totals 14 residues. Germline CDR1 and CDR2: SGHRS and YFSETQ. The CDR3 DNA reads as TGCGCCAGCAGCTTGGGTAAGGGAGCCTACGAGCAGTACTTC. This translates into CASSLGKGAYEQYF.